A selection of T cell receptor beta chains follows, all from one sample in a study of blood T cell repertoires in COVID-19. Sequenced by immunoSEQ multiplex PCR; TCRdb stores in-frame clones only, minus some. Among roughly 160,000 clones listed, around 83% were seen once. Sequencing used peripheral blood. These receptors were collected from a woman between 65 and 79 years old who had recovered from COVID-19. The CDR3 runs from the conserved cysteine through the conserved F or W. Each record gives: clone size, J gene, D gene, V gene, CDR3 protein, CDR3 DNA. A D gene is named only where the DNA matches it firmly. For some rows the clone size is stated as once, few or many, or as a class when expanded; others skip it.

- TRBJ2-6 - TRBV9 CASSVWPSGANVLTF TGTGCCAGCAGCGTTTGGCCCTCTGGGGCCAACGTCCTGACTTTC
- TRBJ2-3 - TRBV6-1 CASSETHGADSTDTQYF TGTGCCAGCAGTGAGACCCATGGAGCGGATAGCACAGATACGCAGTATTTT
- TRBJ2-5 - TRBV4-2 CASSRATGAGATQYF TGTGCCAGCAGCCGGGCGACAGGGGCGGGGGCGACCCAGTACTTC
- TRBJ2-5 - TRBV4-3 CASSHGETQYF TGCGCCAGCAGCCACGGAGAGACCCAGTACTTC
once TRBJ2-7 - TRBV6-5 CASSPGQHYEQYF TGTGCCAGCAGCCCAGGGCAGCACTACGAGCAGTACTTC
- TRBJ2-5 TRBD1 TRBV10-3 CAIRDDRGEETQYF TGTGCCATCAGAGACGACAGGGGGGAAGAGACCCAGTACTTC
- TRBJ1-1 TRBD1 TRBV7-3 CASSLSGTANTEAFF TGTGCCAGCAGCCTCTCCGGGACAGCGAACACTGAAGCTTTCTTT
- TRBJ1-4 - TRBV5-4 CASSSRGEGEKLFF TGTGCCAGCAGCTCCCGCGGGGAGGGTGAAAAACTGTTTTTT
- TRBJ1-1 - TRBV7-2 CASSFEVGGRAFF TGTGCCAGCAGCTTTGAGGTCGGGGGGAGAGCTTTCTTT
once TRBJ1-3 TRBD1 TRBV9 CASSVGRQGESGNTIYF TGTGCCAGCAGCGTAGGTCGGCAGGGGGAGTCTGGAAACACCATATATTTT
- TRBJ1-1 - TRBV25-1 CASSDTGTNTEAFF TGTGCCAGCAGTGACACAGGGACGAACACTGAAGCTTTCTTT
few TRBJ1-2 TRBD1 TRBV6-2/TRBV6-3 CASSSWDSNYGYTF TGTGCCAGCAGTTCATGGGACAGTAACTATGGCTACACCTTC
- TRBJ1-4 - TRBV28 CASWPAPNEKLFF TGTGCCAGCTGGCCCGCCCCTAATGAAAAACTGTTTTTT
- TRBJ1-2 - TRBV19 CASSRGPQPGDYGYTF TGTGCCAGTAGCCGCGGACCGCAACCGGGGGACTATGGCTACACCTTC
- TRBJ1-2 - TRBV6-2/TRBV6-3 CASSRRADYGYTF TGTGCCAGCAGCCGCAGGGCCGACTATGGCTACACCTTC
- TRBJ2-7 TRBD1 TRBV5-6 CASTSDRGDEQYF TGTGCCAGCACCTCCGACAGGGGGGACGAGCAGTACTTC
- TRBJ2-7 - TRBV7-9 CASQGGVGRAAQYF TGTGCCAGTCAGGGGGGCGTTGGGCGGGCCGCGCAGTACTTC
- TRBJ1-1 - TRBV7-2 CASSFSSQGTEAFF TGTGCCAGCAGCTTCTCCTCCCAGGGAACTGAAGCTTTCTTT
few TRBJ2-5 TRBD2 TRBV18 CASSRLAGGSGETQYF TGTGCCAGCTCACGACTAGCGGGGGGTTCCGGGGAGACCCAGTACTTC
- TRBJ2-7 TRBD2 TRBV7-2 CASSLVREAHYEQYF TGTGCCAGCAGCTTAGTACGGGAGGCCCACTACGAGCAGTACTTC
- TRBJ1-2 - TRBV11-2 CASSPSGGGYGYTF TGTGCCAGCAGCCCCAGCGGGGGGGGCTATGGCTACACCTTC
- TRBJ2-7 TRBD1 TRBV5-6 CASSLVGQATYEQYF TGTGCCAGCAGCTTGGTGGGACAGGCAACCTACGAGCAGTACTTC
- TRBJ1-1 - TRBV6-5 CASSSTGGGNTEAFF TGTGCCAGCAGTTCCACGGGGGGAGGGAACACTGAAGCTTTCTTT
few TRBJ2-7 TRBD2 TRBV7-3 CASSLRAGAPGVQYF TGTGCCAGCAGCTTAAGGGCGGGAGCGCCCGGGGTGCAGTACTTC
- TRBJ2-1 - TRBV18 CASSPPSVPGNEQFF TGTGCCAGCTCACCACCGTCGGTTCCGGGGAATGAGCAGTTCTTC
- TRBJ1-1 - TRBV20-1 CSASVLDTNTEAFF TGCAGTGCTAGTGTTTTGGACACCAACACTGAAGCTTTCTTT
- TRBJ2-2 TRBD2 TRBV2 CASSPGLAGDTGELFF TGTGCCAGCAGTCCCGGACTAGCGGGGGACACCGGGGAGCTGTTTTTT
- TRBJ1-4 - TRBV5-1 CASSLGQGLNEKLFF TGCGCCAGCAGCTTGGGTCAGGGGCTTAATGAAAAACTGTTTTTT
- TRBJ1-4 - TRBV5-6 CASSLLATNEKLFF TGTGCCAGCAGCTTGCTTGCAACTAATGAAAAACTGTTTTTT
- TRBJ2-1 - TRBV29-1 CSVAQVGDEQFF TGCAGCGTTGCCCAGGTAGGCGATGAGCAGTTCTTC
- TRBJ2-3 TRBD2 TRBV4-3 CASSHLSIAGGADTQYF TGCGCCAGCAGCCACCTATCCATAGCGGGAGGGGCAGATACGCAGTATTTT
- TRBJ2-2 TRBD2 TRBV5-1 CASGLAGYTGELFF TGCGCCAGCGGCTTAGCGGGGTACACCGGGGAGCTGTTTTTT
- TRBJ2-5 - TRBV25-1 CASSDSVGHQETQYF TGTGCCAGCAGTGATAGTGTGGGACATCAAGAGACCCAGTACTTC
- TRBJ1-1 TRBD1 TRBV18 CASSPSPTGWDRTEAFF TGTGCCAGCTCACCCTCGCCGACAGGGTGGGATAGGACTGAAGCTTTCTTT
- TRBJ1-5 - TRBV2 CASTWAPHQPQHF TGTGCCAGCACCTGGGCCCCTCATCAGCCCCAGCATTTT
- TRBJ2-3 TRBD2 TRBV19 CASSRQSGGTDTQYF TGTGCCAGTAGCCGGCAGAGCGGGGGCACAGATACGCAGTATTTT
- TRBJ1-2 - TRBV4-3 CASSQDRSDYGYTF TGCGCCAGCAGCCAAGATAGGAGTGACTATGGCTACACCTTC
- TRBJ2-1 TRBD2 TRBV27 CASSLYSSGSSYNEQFF TGTGCCAGCAGTTTATACTCTAGCGGCAGCTCCTACAATGAGCAGTTCTTC
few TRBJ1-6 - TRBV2 CASSGQEDSPLHF TGTGCCAGCAGTGGGCAGGAGGATTCACCCCTCCACTTT
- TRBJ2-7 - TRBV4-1 CASSQRVAQGFEQYF TGCGCCAGCAGCCAGAGGGTGGCCCAGGGGTTTGAGCAGTACTTC
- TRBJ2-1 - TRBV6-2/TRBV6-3 CASSWAFYNEQFF TGTGCCAGCAGTTGGGCCTTCTACAATGAGCAGTTCTTC
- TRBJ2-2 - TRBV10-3 CAISESGRGDTGELFF TGTGCCATCAGTGAGTCTGGCAGGGGAGACACCGGGGAGCTGTTTTTT
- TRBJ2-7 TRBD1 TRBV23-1 CASSQPGQGKCYEQYF TGCGCCAGCAGTCAGCCGGGACAGGGGAAATGCTACGAGCAGTACTTC
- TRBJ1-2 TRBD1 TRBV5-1 CASSTGTGNYGYTF TGCGCCAGCAGCACCGGGACAGGGAACTATGGCTACACCTTC
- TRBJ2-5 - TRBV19 CASTPDLRETQYF TGTGCCAGTACCCCGGACTTGCGGGAGACCCAGTACTTC
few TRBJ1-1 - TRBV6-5 CASSYPPGGRNTEAFF TGTGCCAGCAGTTACCCCCCGGGGGGCAGGAACACTGAAGCTTTCTTT
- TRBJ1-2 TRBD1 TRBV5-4 CASSWGGQGDYYGYTF TGTGCCAGCAGCTGGGGGGGACAGGGGGACTACTATGGCTACACCTTC